This passage covers 21 T cell receptor beta chains from one sample sequenced in a study of cytomegalovirus exposure and HLA in healthy donors (dated by TCRdb to 2017 to 2019). The method behind the library was the immunoSEQ multiplex PCR assay. For the multiplex PCR, a mixture combining 60 forward primers for TCR Vbeta segments and 13 reverse primers for TCR Jbeta segments was used. TCRdb obtained this table from immuneACCESS and retained in-frame rearrangements with V and J assigned. These tables miss some clones; where compared with another copy, unresolved V genes account for less than half of the shortfall, and the remainder is unexplained. The sample table shows approximately 160,000 clones, and 75% to 85% are seen once. Approximately 1.3% of the sample lies in the top ten. Sequenced input: PBMCs. The receptors stem from a woman aged 25 to 39 in good health and CMV-seropositive.

The CDR3 region has the DNA TGTGCCAGCAGCTTAGGACTGAACTATGGCTACACCTTC. It codes for CASSLGLNYGYTF. The genes are TRBV11-2 and TRBJ1-2; D is unclear. This CDR3 comprises 13 residues. Trimming left V 1 base short and J 2 bases short, with 5 bases between. In germline, CDR1 is SGHAT, CDR2 FQNNGV.

This clone was detected once. Written as DNA, the CDR3 is TGTGCCAGCAGCCAAGATCACCGGGACTGGGAGGTTAACTATGGCTACACCTTC. It encodes CASSQDHRDWEVNYGYTF. The V and J genes are TRBV4-2 and TRBJ1-2, with a weak D call TRBD1 (5 bases). The CDR3 has 18 amino acids. CDR1 LGHNA and CDR2 YNFKEQ come from the germline V gene. Deletions cut 0 bases from V and 1 base from J, with 18 bases between.

This clone appeared once. This chain links TRBV5-1 with TRBJ2-5; the match to TRBD2 covers 7 bases. The J call may be mistaken, given a closer DNA end match to TRBJ2-7. In germline, CDR1 is SGHRS, CDR2 YFSETQ. The CDR3 has 14 amino acids. CDR3 sequence reads: CASSFGEGPYEQYF. The DNA for the CDR3 is TGCGCCAGCAGCTTTGGGGAGGGCCCCTACGAGCAGTACTTC.

V gene TRBV9 combines with J gene TRBJ2-3; 8 positions match TRBD2. The CDR3 is made up of 16 amino acids. Germline V gene lookup returns CDR1 SGDLS and CDR2 YYNGEE. Trimming removed 3 bases from V and 0 bases from J; junction bases left unmatched: 6. Here the CDR3 DNA reads TGTGCCAGCAGCGGGTATCTAGCGGGCAGCACAGATACGCAGTATTTT. The encoded protein is CASSGYLAGSTDTQYF.

The chain employs TRBV5-4 and TRBJ2-1, with no clear D. The germline gives CDR1 SGHNT, CDR2 YYREEE (reference sequence). The CDR3 has 13 amino acids. The germline V and J ends were trimmed by 0 bases and 10 bases, with 11 bases remaining between them. Here the CDR3 DNA reads TGTGCCAGCAGCTTGGCCGAGGCAGTCGAGCAGTTCTTC. Its protein product is CASSLAEAVEQFF.

CDR3 protein: CSVPRGETQYF. The CDR3 bases are TGCAGCGTTCCGCGGGGAGAGACCCAGTACTTC. The chain is built from TRBV29-1 and TRBJ2-5; D perhaps matches TRBD2 (6 bases). The CDR3 is made up of 11 amino acids. Trimming removed 5 bases from V and 4 bases from J, with 8 bases in between. Germline V gives CDR1 SQVTM, CDR2 ANQGSEA.

The chain couples TRBV10-3 to TRBJ1-1; 11 nucleotides match TRBD1. V lost 6 bases and J lost 6; bases outside the gene matches: 6. CDR3 length: 14 amino acids. Germline V gives CDR1 ENHRY, CDR2 SYGVKD. The CDR3 protein is CAIRGQGAVAEAFF. The CDR3 region has the DNA TGTGCCATCAGAGGACAGGGGGCTGTCGCTGAAGCTTTCTTT.

CDR3 bases: TGTGCCAGCAGCCCGGACACCCCTGGCTATGGCTACACCTTC. Protein: CASSPDTPGYGYTF. The chain employs TRBV11-2 and TRBJ1-2; perhaps TRBD1 as D (5 bases). Germline loops: CDR1 SGHAT, CDR2 FQNNGV. With 5 bases removed from V and 4 bases from J, the gap between germline ends came to 14 bases. The CDR3 has 14 amino acids.

The chain recombines TRBV30 with TRBJ1-2, with TRBD1 as a possible D gene (6 bases). This CDR3 region has 14 residues. Germline assignment: CDR1 GTSNPN and CDR2 SVGIG (reference sequence). V was trimmed by 4 bases and J by 5 bases, leaving 17 bases between them. The CDR3, as DNA: TGTGCCTGGACTCAAAGGGCAGGGGTATATGGCTACACCTTC. It specifies CAWTQRAGVYGYTF.

This clone was seen only a few times. V gene TRBV28 combines with J gene TRBJ2-3; a weak D match, TRBD1 (6 bases). The V end was cut by 5 bases, the J end by 2 bases, with 20 bases between. Germline CDR1 MDHEN, CDR2 SYDVKM. This CDR3 has 17 residues. CDR3 bases: TGTGCCAGCAGTACCGTGGGCAGGGGAGATCCCACAGATACGCAGTATTTT. Amino acid sequence: CASSTVGRGDPTDTQYF.

The chain has TRBV27 and TRBJ2-2; TRBD1 is a possible D gene (6 bases). Germline V lookup: CDR1 MNHEY, CDR2 SMNVEV (reference sequence). V was clipped by 6 bases and J by 6 bases, with 17 bases between them. There are 15 residues in the CDR3. Here the CDR3 reads CASSQPRGRSGELFF. The CDR3 bases are TGTGCCAGCAGCCAACCCAGGGGTCGATCCGGGGAGCTGTTTTTT.

The J gene is TRBJ1-4, the V gene TRBV27; D possibly corresponds to TRBD1 (5 bases). The germline V gene has CDR1 MNHEY and CDR2 SMNVEV (reference sequence). This CDR3 comprises 16 residues. V lost 7 bases to trimming and J lost 7 bases, with 22 bases between them. The CDR3: CASTSKSRAVFEKLFF. In DNA, the CDR3 is TGTGCCAGCACCTCGAAAAGCAGGGCGGTTTTTGAAAAACTGTTTTTT.

The chain couples TRBV30 to TRBJ2-3; D not certain. V lost 2 bases and J lost 9, with 18 bases in between. This CDR3 has 14 amino acids. In germline, CDR1 is GTSNPN, CDR2 SVGIG (reference sequence). The CDR3 nucleotides are TGTGCCTGGAGTACCTACCAAGGTGGGCTAACGCAGTATTTT. The encoded protein is CAWSTYQGGLTQYF.

V and J are TRBV18 and TRBJ1-2; possible D gene TRBD1, 5 bases. The CDR3 sequence is 16 residues long. Trimming removed 0 bases at V and 5 bases at J, with 16 bases between. CDR1 KGHSH and CDR2 LQKENI come from the germline V gene. The CDR3 nucleotides are TGTGCCAGCTCACCACCGGTACAGGAAGGGAGGTATGGCTACACCTTC. This encodes CASSPPVQEGRYGYTF.

The chain joins TRBV7-2 to TRBJ2-3; 15 bases fit TRBD2. The germline gives CDR1 SGHTA, CDR2 FQGNSA. V dropped 4 bases and J dropped 2; count of bases not matched to a gene: 7. There are 18 residues in the CDR3. The CDR3 coding sequence is TGTGCCAGCAGCTCAGAGGGACTAGCGGGGGGCCTCACAGATACGCAGTATTTT. The encoded protein is CASSSEGLAGGLTDTQYF.

Only a few counts were recorded for this clone. V usage is TRBV9 and J usage is TRBJ2-3, with a tentative D call TRBD2 (7 bases). The CDR3 covers 16 residues. The ends were cut back, 2 bases at V and 5 bases at J, with 18 bases in the middle. Germline V gives CDR1 SGDLS, CDR2 YYNGEE. The CDR3 here is CASSVGGAGGRDTQYF. The CDR3 bases are TGTGCCAGCAGCGTTGGGGGCGCTGGCGGGAGAGATACGCAGTATTTT.

This chain links TRBV7-6 with TRBJ1-5; TRBD1 matches 9 bases. Germline CDR1 and CDR2: SGHVS and FNYEAQ. The CDR3 extends over 15 amino acids. V dropped 4 bases and J dropped 2; count of bases not matched to a gene: 3. The DNA for the CDR3 is TGTGCCAGCAGCTCGGACAGGGGTGGCAATCAGCCCCAGCATTTT. Its translation is CASSSDRGGNQPQHF.

The chain couples TRBV5-5 to TRBJ2-5; TRBD2 might be the D (5 bases). Germline V gene data show CDR1 as SGHKS and CDR2 as YYEKEE (reference sequence). The CDR3 contains 14 residues. Trimming cost V 0 bases and J 5 bases, with 11 bases left between them. CDR3 sequence: CASSLVSSGETQYF. DNA for the CDR3: TGTGCCAGCAGCTTGGTTTCATCGGGGGAGACCCAGTACTTC.

This clone was counted only a few times. The chain links TRBV2 to TRBJ1-3; 8 bases align to TRBD1. Germline CDR1 is SNHLY and CDR2 is FYNNEI. The CDR3 totals 17 residues. V trimming: 7 bases; J trimming: 2 bases; junction bases outside the gene matches: 13. CDR3 DNA: TGTGCCAGCAACCCCCGACAGGGGATGGGGGCTGGAAACACCATATATTTT. It translates to CASNPRQGMGAGNTIYF.

The table lists this clone with a few counts. The chain recombines TRBV2 with TRBJ2-5, with 8 bases matching TRBD1. V was clipped by 7 bases and J by 5 bases; unmatched bases: 12. The germline gives CDR1 SNHLY, CDR2 FYNNEI. The CDR3 runs 15 residues. As DNA, the CDR3 is TGTGCCAGCACCCTCGGACAGGGTTGGGGGGAGACCCAGTACTTC. Protein: CASTLGQGWGETQYF.

The chain is built from TRBV11-2 and TRBJ2-7; possible D gene TRBD1, 6 bases. Trimming cost V 0 bases and J 5 bases, with 14 bases left between them. The CDR3 covers 15 residues. Germline V lookup: CDR1 SGHAT, CDR2 FQNNGV. The DNA for the CDR3 is TGTGCCAGCAGCTTAGACCCCCAGACAGGAAACGAGCAGTACTTC. It yields the protein CASSLDPQTGNEQYF.